This T cell receptor (beta chain) was sequenced during a study of blood T cell repertoires in COVID-19. V shed 4 bases and J 4 bases; nucleotides not matched to a gene: 10. Germline CDR1 reads SGHRS; CDR2 reads YFSETQ. This CDR3 has 16 amino acids. Sequencing used immunoSEQ multiplex PCR; TCRdb keeps in-frame clones, though not all of them. The table includes hundreds of thousands of clones, 70% to 90% detected once. The TCR originated in a woman aged 18-35 years who had been exposed to COVID-19. J is TRBJ2-3 and V is TRBV5-1; 9 positions agree with TRBD1. The sequenced sample consisted of PBMCs or T cells enriched from blood (not recorded which). CDR3 DNA: TGCGCCAGCAGCCCCCCGGGACAGGGAGGGGCAGATACGCAGTATTTT. Translated, it gives CASSPPGQGGADTQYF.